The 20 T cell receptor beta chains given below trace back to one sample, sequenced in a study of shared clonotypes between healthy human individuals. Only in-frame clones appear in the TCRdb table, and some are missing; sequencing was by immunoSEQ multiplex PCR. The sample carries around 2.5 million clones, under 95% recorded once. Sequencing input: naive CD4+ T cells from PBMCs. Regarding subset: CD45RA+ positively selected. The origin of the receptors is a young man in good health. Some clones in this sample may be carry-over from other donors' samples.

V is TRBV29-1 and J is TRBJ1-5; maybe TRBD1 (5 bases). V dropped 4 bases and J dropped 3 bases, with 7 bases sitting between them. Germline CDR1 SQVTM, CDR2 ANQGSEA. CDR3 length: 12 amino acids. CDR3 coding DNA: TGCAGCGTTGTCAGGGACAATCAGCCCCAGCATTTT. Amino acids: CSVVRDNQPQHF.

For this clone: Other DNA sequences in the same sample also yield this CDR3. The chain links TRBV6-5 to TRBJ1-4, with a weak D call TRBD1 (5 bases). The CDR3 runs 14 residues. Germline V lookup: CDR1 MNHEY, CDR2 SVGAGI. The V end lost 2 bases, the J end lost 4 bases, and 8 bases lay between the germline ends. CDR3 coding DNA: TGTGCCAGCAGTTACGGGACTCGTAATGAAAAACTGTTTTTT. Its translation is CASSYGTRNEKLFF.

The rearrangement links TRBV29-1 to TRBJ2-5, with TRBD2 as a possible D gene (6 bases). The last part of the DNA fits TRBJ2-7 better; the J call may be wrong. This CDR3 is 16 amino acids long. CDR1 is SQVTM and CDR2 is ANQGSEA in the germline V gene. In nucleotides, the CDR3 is TGCAGCGTTGAGCGGCATACGACTAGGAGCTCCTACGAGCAGTACTTC. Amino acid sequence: CSVERHTTRSSYEQYF.

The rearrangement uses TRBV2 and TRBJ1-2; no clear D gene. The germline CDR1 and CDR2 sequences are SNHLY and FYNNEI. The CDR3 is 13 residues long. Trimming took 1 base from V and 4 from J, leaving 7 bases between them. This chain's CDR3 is CASSEVPGYGYTF. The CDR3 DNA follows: TGTGCCAGCAGTGAAGTTCCGGGCTATGGCTACACCTTC.

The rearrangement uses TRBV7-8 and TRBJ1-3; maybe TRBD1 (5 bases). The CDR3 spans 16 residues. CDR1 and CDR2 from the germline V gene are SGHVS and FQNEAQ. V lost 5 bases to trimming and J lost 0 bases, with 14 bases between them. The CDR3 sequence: CASSPGILSSGNTIYF. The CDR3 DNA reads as TGTGCCAGCAGCCCAGGGATCCTGAGCTCTGGAAACACCATATATTTT.

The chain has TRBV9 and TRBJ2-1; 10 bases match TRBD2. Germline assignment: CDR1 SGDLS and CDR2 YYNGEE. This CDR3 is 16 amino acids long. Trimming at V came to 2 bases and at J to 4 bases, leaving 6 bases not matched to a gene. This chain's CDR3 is CASSVDEREGYNEQFF. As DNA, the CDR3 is TGTGCCAGCAGCGTCGACGAGCGGGAGGGGTACAATGAGCAGTTCTTC.

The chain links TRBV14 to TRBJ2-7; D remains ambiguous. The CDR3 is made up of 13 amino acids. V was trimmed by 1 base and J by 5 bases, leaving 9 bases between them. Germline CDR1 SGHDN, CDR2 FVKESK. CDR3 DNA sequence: TGTGCCAGCAGCCAAGCAGCGTTCGACGAGCAGTACTTC. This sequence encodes CASSQAAFDEQYF.

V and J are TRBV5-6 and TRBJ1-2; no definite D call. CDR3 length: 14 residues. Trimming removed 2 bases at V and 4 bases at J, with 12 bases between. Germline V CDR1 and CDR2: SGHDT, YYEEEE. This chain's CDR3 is CASSFAAPSYGYTF. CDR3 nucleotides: TGTGCCAGCAGCTTTGCAGCCCCAAGCTATGGCTACACCTTC. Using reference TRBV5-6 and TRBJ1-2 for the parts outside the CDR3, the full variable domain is DAGVTQSPTHLIKTRGQQVTLRCSPKSGHDTVSWYQQALGQGPQFIFQYYEEEERQRGNFPDRFSGHQFPNYSSELNVNALLLGDSALYLCASSFAAPSYGYTFGSGTRLTVV.

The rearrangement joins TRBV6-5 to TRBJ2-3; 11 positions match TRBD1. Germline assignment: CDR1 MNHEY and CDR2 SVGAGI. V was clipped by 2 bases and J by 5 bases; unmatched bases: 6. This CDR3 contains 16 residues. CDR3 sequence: CASSYVGQGAGDTQYF. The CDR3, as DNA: TGTGCCAGCAGTTACGTTGGACAGGGGGCAGGAGATACGCAGTATTTT.

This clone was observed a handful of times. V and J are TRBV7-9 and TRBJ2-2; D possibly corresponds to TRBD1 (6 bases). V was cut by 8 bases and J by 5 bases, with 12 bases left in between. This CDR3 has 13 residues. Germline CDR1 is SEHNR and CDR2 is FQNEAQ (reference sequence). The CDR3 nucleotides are TGTGCCAGCGGGGGCGGTAATACCGGGGAGCTGTTTTTT. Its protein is CASGGGNTGELFF. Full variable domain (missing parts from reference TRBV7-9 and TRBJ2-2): DTGVSQNPRHKITKRGQNVTFRCDPISEHNRLYWYRQTLGQGPEFLTYFQNEAQLEKSRLLSDRFSAERPKGSFSTLEIQRTEQGDSAMYLCASGGGNTGELFFGEGSRLTVL.

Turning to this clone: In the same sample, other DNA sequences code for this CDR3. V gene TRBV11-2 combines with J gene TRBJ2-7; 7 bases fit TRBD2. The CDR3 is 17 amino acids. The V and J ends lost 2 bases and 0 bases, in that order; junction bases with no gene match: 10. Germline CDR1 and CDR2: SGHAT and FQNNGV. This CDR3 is CASSLLSGGRSSYEQYF. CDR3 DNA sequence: TGTGCCAGCAGCTTACTCTCCGGCGGGAGATCCTCCTACGAGCAGTACTTC.

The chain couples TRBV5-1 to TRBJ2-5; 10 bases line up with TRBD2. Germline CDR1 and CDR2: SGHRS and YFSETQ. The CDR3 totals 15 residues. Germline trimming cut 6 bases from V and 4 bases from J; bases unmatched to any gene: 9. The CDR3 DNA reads TGCGCCAGCACCTCAAGCGGGAGGGAGGGAGAGACCCAGTACTTC. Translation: CASTSSGREGETQYF.

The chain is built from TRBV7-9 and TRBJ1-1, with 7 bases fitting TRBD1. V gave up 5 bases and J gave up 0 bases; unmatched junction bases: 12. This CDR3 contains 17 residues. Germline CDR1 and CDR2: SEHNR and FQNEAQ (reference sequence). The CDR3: CASSPRGTGYMNTEAFF. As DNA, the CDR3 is TGTGCCAGCAGCCCCAGGGGGACGGGGTACATGAACACTGAAGCTTTCTTT. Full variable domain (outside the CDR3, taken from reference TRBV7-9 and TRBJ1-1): DTGVSQNPRHKITKRGQNVTFRCDPISEHNRLYWYRQTLGQGPEFLTYFQNEAQLEKSRLLSDRFSAERPKGSFSTLEIQRTEQGDSAMYLCASSPRGTGYMNTEAFFGQGTRLTVV.

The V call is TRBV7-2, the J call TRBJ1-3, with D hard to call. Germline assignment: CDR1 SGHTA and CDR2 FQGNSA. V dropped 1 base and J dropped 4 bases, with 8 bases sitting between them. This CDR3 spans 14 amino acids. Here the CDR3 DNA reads TGTGCCAGCAGCTTAGGGATAGGAGGAAACACCATATATTTT. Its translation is CASSLGIGGNTIYF.

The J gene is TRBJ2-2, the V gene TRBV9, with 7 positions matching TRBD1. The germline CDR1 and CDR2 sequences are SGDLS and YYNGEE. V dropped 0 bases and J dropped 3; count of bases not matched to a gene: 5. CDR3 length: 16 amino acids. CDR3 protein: CASSVDGTVYTGELFF. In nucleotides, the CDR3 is TGTGCCAGCAGCGTAGACGGGACAGTCTACACCGGGGAGCTGTTTTTT.

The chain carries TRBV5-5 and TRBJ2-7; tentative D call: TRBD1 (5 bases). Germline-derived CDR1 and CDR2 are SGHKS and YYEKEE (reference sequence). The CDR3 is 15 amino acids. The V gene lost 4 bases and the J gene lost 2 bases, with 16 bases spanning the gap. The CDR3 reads CASSRTSGLPYEQYF. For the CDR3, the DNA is TGTGCCAGCAGCCGTACCTCAGGGCTACCCTACGAGCAGTACTTC.

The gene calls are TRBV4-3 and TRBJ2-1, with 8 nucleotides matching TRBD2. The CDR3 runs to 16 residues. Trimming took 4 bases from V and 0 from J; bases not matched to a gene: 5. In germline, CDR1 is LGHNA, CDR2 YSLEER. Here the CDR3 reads CASSPTGGSSYNEQFF. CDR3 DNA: TGCGCCAGCAGCCCTACGGGGGGGAGCTCCTACAATGAGCAGTTCTTC.

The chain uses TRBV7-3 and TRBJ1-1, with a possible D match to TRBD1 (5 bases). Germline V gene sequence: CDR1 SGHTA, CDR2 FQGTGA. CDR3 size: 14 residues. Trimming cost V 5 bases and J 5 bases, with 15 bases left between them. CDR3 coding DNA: TGTGCCAGCAGCGCCACAGGTCCGGGGACTGAAGCTTTCTTT. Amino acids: CASSATGPGTEAFF.

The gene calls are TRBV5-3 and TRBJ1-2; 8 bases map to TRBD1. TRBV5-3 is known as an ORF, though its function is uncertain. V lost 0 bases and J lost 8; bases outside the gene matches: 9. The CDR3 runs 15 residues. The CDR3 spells CARSLAGGPPGGYTF. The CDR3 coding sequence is TGTGCCAGAAGCTTGGCAGGGGGCCCGCCTGGGGGCTACACCTTC.

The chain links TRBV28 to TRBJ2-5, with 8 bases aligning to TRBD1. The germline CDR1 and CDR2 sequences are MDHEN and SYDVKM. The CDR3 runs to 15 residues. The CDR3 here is CAGAGGAGLQETQYF. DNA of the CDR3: TGTGCTGGGGCAGGGGGCGCGGGGCTGCAGGAGACCCAGTACTTC.